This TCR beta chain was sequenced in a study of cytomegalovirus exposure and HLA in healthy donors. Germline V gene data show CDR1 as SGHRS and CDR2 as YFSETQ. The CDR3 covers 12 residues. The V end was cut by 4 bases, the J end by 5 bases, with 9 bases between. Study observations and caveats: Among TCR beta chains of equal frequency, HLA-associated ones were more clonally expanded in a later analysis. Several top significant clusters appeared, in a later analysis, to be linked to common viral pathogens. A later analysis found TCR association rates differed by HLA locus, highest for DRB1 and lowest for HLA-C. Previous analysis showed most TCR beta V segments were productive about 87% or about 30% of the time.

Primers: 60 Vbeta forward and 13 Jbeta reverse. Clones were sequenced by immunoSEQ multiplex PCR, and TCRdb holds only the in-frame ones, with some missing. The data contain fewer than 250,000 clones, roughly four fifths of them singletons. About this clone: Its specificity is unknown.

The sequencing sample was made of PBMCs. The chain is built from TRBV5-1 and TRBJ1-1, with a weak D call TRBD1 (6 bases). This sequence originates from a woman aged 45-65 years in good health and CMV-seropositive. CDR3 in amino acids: CASSLGQTEAFF. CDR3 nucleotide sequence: TGCGCCAGCAGCCTAGGACAGACTGAAGCTTTCTTT.